Below are 22 T cell receptor beta chains sequenced from a single sample in a study of blood T cell repertoires in COVID-19. The assay was immunoSEQ multiplex PCR, and TCRdb's table has in-frame clones only and misses some. In the table there are approximately 260,000 clones, around 89% of which are singletons. Sequenced material: PBMCs or T cells enriched from blood (not recorded which). These receptor sequences come from a woman aged 40 to 50 with acute COVID-19.

This chain connects TRBV6-5 to TRBJ1-1, with 7 bases aligning to TRBD1. This CDR3 has 13 amino acids. V dropped 6 bases and J dropped 3; count of bases not matched to a gene: 4. Per germline, CDR1 MNHEY and CDR2 SVGAGI. The CDR3 DNA sequence: TGTGCCAGCAGCAGGGGACAGTACACTGAAGCTTTCTTT. This encodes CASSRGQYTEAFF.

This rearrangement joins TRBV28 to TRBJ1-1, with D perhaps matching TRBD1 (5 bases). The germline CDR1 and CDR2 sequences are MDHEN and SYDVKM. Trimming removed 7 bases from V and 8 bases from J, with 14 bases in between. This CDR3 is 12 amino acids long. The DNA of the CDR3 is TGTGCCAGCACCCTACCTCAGGGAGAAGCTTTCTTT. Amino acid sequence: CASTLPQGEAFF. Using reference TRBV28 and TRBJ1-1 for the parts outside the CDR3, the full variable domain is DVKVTQSSRYLVKRTGEKVFLECVQDMDHENMFWYRQDPGLGLRLIYFSYDVKMKEKGDIPEGYSVSREKKERFSLILESASTNQTSMYLCASTLPQGEAFFGQGTRLTVV.

This clone was seen once. The genes are TRBV5-6 and TRBJ1-2, with 8 bases matching TRBD1. The CDR3 loop spans 14 amino acids. The germline CDR1 and CDR2 sequences are SGHDT and YYEEEE. V dropped 5 bases and J dropped 7; count of bases not matched to a gene: 10. The CDR3 is CASRLTGGRSGYTF. CDR3 nucleotides: TGTGCCAGCAGACTAACAGGGGGAAGGAGTGGCTACACCTTC.

This sequence joins TRBV28 and TRBJ1-2, with D possibly matching TRBD1 (5 bases). Germline V gene data show CDR1 as MDHEN and CDR2 as SYDVKM. The CDR3 is 16 amino acids. V was cut by 3 bases and J by 2 bases, with 16 bases left in between. CDR3 residues: CASSFVYRGGNYGYTF. For the CDR3, the DNA is TGTGCCAGCAGTTTCGTTTACCGGGGGGGAAACTATGGCTACACCTTC.

The chain links TRBV4-3 to TRBJ2-3; 12 nucleotides agree with TRBD2. From germline, CDR1 is LGHNA and CDR2 YSLEER. CDR3 size: 16 residues. V lost 4 bases to trimming and J lost 5 bases; unmatched junction nucleotides: 7. The CDR3 DNA follows: TGCGCCAGCAGCCGGGAACTAGCGGGAGGAGAAGATACGCAGTATTTT. Residues: CASSRELAGGEDTQYF.

The rearrangement links TRBV24-1 to TRBJ2-3; 9 nucleotides match TRBD1. The V segment lost 2 bases and the J segment 4 bases; nucleotides outside the gene matches: 0. Germline V CDR1 and CDR2: KGHDR, SFDVKD. This CDR3 contains 14 residues. In DNA form, the CDR3 reads TGTGCCACCAGTGATTGGACAGGGGCAGATACGCAGTATTTT. Its protein is CATSDWTGADTQYF.

The genes are TRBV2 and TRBJ1-5; TRBD1 matches 7 bases. V lost 3 bases and J lost 2; bases outside the gene matches: 7. The CDR3 has 16 amino acids. CDR1 and CDR2 from the germline V gene are SNHLY and FYNNEI. This chain's CDR3 is CASSDRGGIGNQPQHF. CDR3 nucleotide sequence: TGTGCCAGCAGTGACAGAGGGGGCATAGGCAATCAGCCCCAGCATTTT.

The chain links TRBV18 to TRBJ2-7, with D perhaps TRBD1 (5 bases). This CDR3 has 13 residues. Germline V gene data show CDR1 as KGHSH and CDR2 as LQKENI. With 0 bases removed from V and 5 bases from J, the gap between germline ends came to 8 bases. CDR3 nucleotide sequence: TGTGCCAGCTCACCACCGTCAGGGAACGAGCAGTACGTC. Translation: CASSPPSGNEQYV.

The table lists this clone with a few counts. The gene calls are TRBV7-9 and TRBJ2-7; 7 bases match TRBD2. The CDR3 runs 17 residues. Trimming at V came to 5 bases and at J to 2 bases, leaving 15 bases not matched to a gene. Germline V gives CDR1 SEHNR, CDR2 FQNEAQ (reference sequence). CDR3 nucleotide sequence: TGTGCCAGCAGCCCTAGAGGGGCTAGCGGCTGGACCTACGAGCAGTACTTC. Translated, it gives CASSPRGASGWTYEQYF.

The chain employs TRBV7-6 and TRBJ1-3; TRBD1 matches at 8 bases. This CDR3 is 15 amino acids long. CDR1 is SGHVS and CDR2 is FNYEAQ in the germline V gene. V shed 5 bases, J shed 4 bases, and the junction held 7 bases outside the gene matches. The CDR3 here is CASSATGQAGNTIYF. CDR3 DNA sequence: TGTGCCAGCAGCGCTACGGGACAGGCCGGAAACACCATATATTTT. The full variable domain, its missing parts supplied by reference TRBV7-6 and TRBJ1-3, is GAGVSQSPRYKVTKRGQDVALRCDPISGHVSLYWYRQALGQGPEFLTYFNYEAQQDKSGLPNDRFSAERPEGSISTLTIQRTEQRDSAMYRCASSATGQAGNTIYFGEGSWLTVV.

This chain joins TRBV11-3 and TRBJ2-5; TRBD1 matches 10 bases. The CDR3 runs to 14 residues. V was pared by 4 bases and J by 5 bases, with 4 bases of the junction left unmatched. Germline loops: CDR1 SGHNT, CDR2 YENEEA. CDR3 sequence reads: CASSSTGGRETQYF. CDR3 nucleotide sequence: TGTGCCAGCAGCTCGACAGGGGGCCGGGAGACCCAGTACTTC.

This clone was detected only a few times. V gene TRBV18 combines with J gene TRBJ1-5; 7 bases align to TRBD1. From germline, CDR1 is KGHSH and CDR2 LQKENI. V lost 6 bases, J lost 4 bases, and 3 bases stayed unmatched. The CDR3 runs 13 residues. CDR3 amino acids: CASSGDRNQPQHF. The CDR3, as DNA: TGTGCCAGCTCCGGGGACAGAAATCAGCCCCAGCATTTT.

The V and J genes are TRBV19 and TRBJ2-7; D not resolved. Trimming removed 6 bases from V and 4 bases from J, with 7 bases in between. Germline V gives CDR1 LNHDA, CDR2 SQIVND (reference sequence). The CDR3 has 11 residues. The CDR3 region is CASRGSYEQYF. CDR3 in DNA: TGTGCCAGTAGGGGCTCATACGAGCAGTACTTC.

The chain employs TRBV2 and TRBJ2-1, with TRBD1 as a possible D gene (6 bases). The germline V and J ends were trimmed by 4 bases and 10 bases, with 17 bases remaining between them. The length of the CDR3 is 14 residues. Germline CDR1 SNHLY, CDR2 FYNNEI. The CDR3 region is CASSGGQAGNEQFF. In nucleotides, the CDR3 is TGTGCCAGCAGTGGGGGGCAGGCAGGCAACGAGCAGTTCTTC.

The rearrangement uses TRBV6-2 or TRBV6-3 and TRBJ2-6; 8 bases map to TRBD1. CDR3 length equals 17 residues. V trimming: 0 bases; J trimming: 4 bases; junction bases outside the gene matches: 5. Per germline, CDR1 MNHEY and CDR2 SVGEGT. This CDR3 reads CASSYSAGGSGANVLTF. The DNA for the CDR3 is TGTGCCAGCAGTTACTCCGCAGGGGGCTCGGGGGCCAACGTCCTGACTTTC.

V gene TRBV6-5 combines with J gene TRBJ1-1; D not certain. The V end was cut by 8 bases, the J end by 5 bases, with 15 bases between. The CDR3 runs to 13 residues. Germline-derived CDR1 and CDR2 are MNHEY and SVGAGI. The CDR3 protein is CASGLYRGTEAFF. The CDR3 DNA follows: TGTGCCAGCGGATTGTATAGAGGGACTGAAGCTTTCTTT.

This rearrangement joins TRBV19 to TRBJ1-1; maybe TRBD1 (5 bases). The V end was cut by 1 base, the J end by 7 bases, with 10 bases between. This CDR3 has 13 amino acids. Germline CDR1 is LNHDA and CDR2 is SQIVND (reference sequence). CDR3 nucleotide sequence: TGTGCCAGTAGTATAGTTGACAGAGGTGAAGCTTTCTTT. Translating gives CASSIVDRGEAFF.

The chain has TRBV15 and TRBJ2-7; a weak D match, TRBD1 (5 bases). Trimming stripped 1 base from V and 2 bases from J, with 9 bases between. The CDR3 runs 14 residues. Germline lookup yields CDR1 LNHNV and CDR2 YYDKDF (reference sequence). The DNA of the CDR3 is TGTGCCACCAGCAGAGGGGGCGACGCCTACGAGCAGTACGTC. Its protein is CATSRGGDAYEQYV.

The gene calls are TRBV12-3 or TRBV12-4 and TRBJ2-3, with D possibly matching TRBD2 (6 bases). V lost 6 bases to trimming and J lost 6 bases, with 13 bases between them. The CDR3 has 13 amino acids. The CDR3 sequence: CASSHDRGDTQYF. The CDR3 DNA sequence: TGTGCCAGCAGCCACGACCGGGGGGATACGCAGTATTTT.

The V gene is TRBV11-2, the J gene TRBJ1-2; 10 bases agree with TRBD1. The V segment lost 1 base and the J segment 0 bases; nucleotides outside the gene matches: 11. This CDR3 contains 19 residues. Germline V gene data show CDR1 as SGHAT and CDR2 as FQNNGV. CDR3 sequence reads: CASSLGRGTGVPTNYGYTF. CDR3 bases: TGTGCCAGCAGCTTAGGAAGGGGGACAGGGGTCCCTACTAACTATGGCTACACCTTC.

This clone has just one count. This chain links TRBV30 with TRBJ1-6; no firm D call. This CDR3 comprises 14 residues. Germline V gene data show CDR1 as GTSNPN and CDR2 as SVGIG (reference sequence). V was shortened by 0 bases and J by 6 bases, with 9 bases between the two germline ends. As DNA, the CDR3 is TGTGCCTGGAGTGTGGCAGGCTCTAATTCACCCCTCCACTTT. Its protein is CAWSVAGSNSPLHF.

The chain is built from TRBV19 and TRBJ2-2; D unclear. This CDR3 region has 17 residues. Germline CDR1 LNHDA, CDR2 SQIVND (reference sequence). With 1 base removed from V and 0 bases from J, the gap between germline ends came to 12 bases. The CDR3 bases are TGTGCCAGTAGTATAGGAGCTTGGTCTACGAACACCGGGGAGCTGTTTTTT. It specifies CASSIGAWSTNTGELFF. The whole variable domain, remainder taken from reference TRBV19 and TRBJ2-2, is DGGITQSPKYLFRKEGQNVTLSCEQNLNHDAMYWYRQDPGQGLRLIYYSQIVNDFQKGDIAEGYSVSREKKESFPLTVTSAQKNPTAFYLCASSIGAWSTNTGELFFGEGSRLTVL.